This entry describes one T cell receptor beta chain. The CDR3 is 13 amino acids. The germline V gene has CDR1 ENHRY and CDR2 SYGVKD. V gave up 10 bases and J gave up 0 bases, with 11 bases separating them. Deep was the level used in running the assay. In the authors' workflow: ImmunoSEQ output lacked quality scores and full-length reads, limiting matched filtering. Here immunoSEQ multiplex PCR was the method, and the copy in TCRdb shows in-frame clones only, minus some. The DNA was the basis for D and trimming; V, J and clone size are from that table. The repertoire holds around 2.3 million clones, with approximately 94% as singletons. This sample is part of a study of shared clonotypes between healthy human individuals. Study-level information: CD8 memory received one plate per donor, CD8 naive two, CD4 memory three and CD4 naive three.

V is TRBV10-3 and J is TRBJ2-3; D is possibly TRBD2 (6 bases). The sample consisted of naive CD4+ T cells sorted from blood. Regarding subset: CD45RA+ positively selected. This sequence was found in a man in his late teens or twenties in good health. In nucleotides, the CDR3 is TGTGCCACCGACGCGGGGAGCACAGATACGCAGTATTTT. Its translation is CATDAGSTDTQYF.